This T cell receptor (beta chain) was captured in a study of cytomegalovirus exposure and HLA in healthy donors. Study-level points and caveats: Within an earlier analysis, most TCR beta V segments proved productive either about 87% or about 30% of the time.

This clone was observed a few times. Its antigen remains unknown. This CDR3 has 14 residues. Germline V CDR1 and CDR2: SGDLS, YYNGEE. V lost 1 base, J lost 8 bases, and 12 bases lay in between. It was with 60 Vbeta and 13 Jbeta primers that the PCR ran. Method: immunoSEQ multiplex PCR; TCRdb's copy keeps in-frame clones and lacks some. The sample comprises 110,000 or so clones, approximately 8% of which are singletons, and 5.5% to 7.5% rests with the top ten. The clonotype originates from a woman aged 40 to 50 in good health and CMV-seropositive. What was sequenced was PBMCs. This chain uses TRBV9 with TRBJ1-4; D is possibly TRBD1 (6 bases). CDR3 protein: CASSVSGEREKLFF. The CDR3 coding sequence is TGTGCCAGCAGCGTATCAGGGGAGAGGGAAAAACTGTTTTTT. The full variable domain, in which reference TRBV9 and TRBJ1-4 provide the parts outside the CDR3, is DSGVTQTPKHLITATGQRVTLRCSPRSGDLSVYWYQQSLDQGLQFLIQYYNGEERAKGNILERFSAQQFPDLHSELNLSSLELGDSALYFCASSVSGEREKLFFGSGTQLSVL.